This paragraph covers one T cell receptor gamma chain sequence. CDR1 and CDR2 from the germline V gene are VENAVY and YDSYNSRV. The length of the CDR3 is 16 residues. Trimming removed 0 bases from V and 0 bases from J; junction bases left unmatched: 8. This record comes from a study of gamma-delta T cells after stem cell transplantation. TCRdb re-identified clones in the RT-PCR reads via CATT. There are approximately 4,800 gamma-chain clones in the sample; approximately 20% occur only once, and 3% to 4.5% lies in the top ten. The chain carries TRGV8 and TRGJ1 or TRGJ2. The sequence was collected from a human donor. It is not recorded whose cells these are; they may come from a transplant donor. The material sequenced was gamma-delta T cells. The DNA of the CDR3 is TGTGCCACCTGGGATAGGGGGCCGTGGAATTATTATAAGAAACTCTTT. This encodes CATWDRGPWNYYKKLF.